This T cell receptor beta chain was recorded in a study of CD8 T cells in Susac syndrome. The CDR3 sequence is 19 residues long. Germline assignment: CDR1 SGHAT and CDR2 FQNNGV. Unmatched junction bases numbered 13, after V lost 1 base and J lost 6 bases. Sequencing of TCR beta was undertaken in CD8+ and CD4+ T cells derived from blood. While serving as controls, healthy donors were matched for age and sex. The RNA, roughly 0.5 to 1 ug, was put through reverse transcription using random hexamers. A multiplex approach, immunoSEQ multiplex PCR, amplified TCR beta CDR3 across 54 Vbeta and 13 Jbeta. TCRdb re-derived calls from the immunoSEQ multiplex PCR reads in MiXCR, one entry per CDR3 protein. This repertoire shows 90,000 to 150,000 distinct CDR3 sequences, nearly 95% found once; its top ten account for 0.14%.

Sequencing input: CD4+ T cells from PBMCs. The sequence was collected from a human donor in good health. The chain joins TRBV11-2 to TRBJ1-6, with TRBD1 matching 9 bases. Written as DNA, the CDR3 is TGTGCCAGCAGCTTAGTGGGGACAGGGTGGAACGCGGCTAATTCACCCCTCCACTTT. This gives the protein CASSLVGTGWNAANSPLHF. The complete variable domain, with remaining parts taken from reference TRBV11-2 and TRBJ1-6, reads EAGVAQSPRYKIIEKRQSVAFWCNPISGHATLYWYQQILGQGPKLLIQFQNNGVVDDSQLPKDRFSAERLKGVDSTLKIQPAKLEDSAVYLCASSLVGTGWNAANSPLHFGNGTRLTVT.